This T cell receptor (beta chain) originates from a study of T cell responses to AZD1222 COVID-19 vaccine. Unmatched junction bases numbered 5, after V lost 6 bases and J lost 6 bases. The germline V gene encodes CDR1 LGHDT and CDR2 YNNKEL (reference sequence). This CDR3 has 13 amino acids. TCRdb's table, derived via immunoSEQ multiplex PCR, lists solely in-frame clones and lacks some. This table has some 200,000 clones, around 92% appearing once. This sequence joins TRBV3-1 (or the pseudogene TRBV3-2) and TRBJ1-2, with 9 bases lining up with TRBD1. The sequencing here drew on peripheral blood, taken on day 0 of AZD1222 vaccination. The receptor was derived from an adult in good health. This CDR3 is CASSPRTGDGYTF. CDR3 in DNA: TGTGCCAGCAGTCCTAGGACAGGGGATGGCTACACCTTC.